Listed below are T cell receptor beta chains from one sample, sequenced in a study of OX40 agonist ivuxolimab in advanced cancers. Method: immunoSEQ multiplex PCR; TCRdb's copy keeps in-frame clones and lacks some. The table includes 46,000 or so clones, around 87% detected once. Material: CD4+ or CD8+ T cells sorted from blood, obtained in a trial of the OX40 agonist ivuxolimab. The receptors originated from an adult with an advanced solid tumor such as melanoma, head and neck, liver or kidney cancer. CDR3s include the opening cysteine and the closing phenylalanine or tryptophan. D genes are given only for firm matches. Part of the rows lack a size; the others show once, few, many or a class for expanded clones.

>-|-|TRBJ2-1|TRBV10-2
TGCGCCAGCTCCGGGAATTACAATGAGCAGTTCTTC
CASSGNYNEQFF
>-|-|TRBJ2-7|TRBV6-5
TGTGCCAGCAGGTACAGGAACGAGCAGTACTTC
CASRYRNEQYF
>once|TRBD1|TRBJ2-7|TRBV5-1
TGCGCCAGTAGACAGGGGAGCTCCTACGAGCAGTACTTC
CASRQGSSYEQYF
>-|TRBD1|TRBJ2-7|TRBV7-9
TGTGCCAGCAGCTTAGTTCGGGACAGCTCCTACGAGCAGTACTTC
CASSLVRDSSYEQYF
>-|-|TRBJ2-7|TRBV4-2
TGTGCCAGCAACCAGGGAGGGGGCTACGAGCAGTACTTC
CASNQGGGYEQYF
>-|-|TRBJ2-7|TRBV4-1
TGCGCCAGCAGCGAAGTTGACAGTTACTCCTACGAGCAGTACTTC
CASSEVDSYSYEQYF
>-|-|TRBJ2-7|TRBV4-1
TGCGCCAGCAGCCAAGTTCCGTCTAGCTCCTACGAGCAGTACTTC
CASSQVPSSSYEQYF
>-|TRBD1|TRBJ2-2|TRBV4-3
TGCGCCAGCAGCCCGCGAGACAGGGGGGTTACCGGGGAGCTGTTTTTT
CASSPRDRGVTGELFF
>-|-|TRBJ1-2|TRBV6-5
TGTGCCAGCAGTTTCGCGACAGCCTATGGCTACACCTTC
CASSFATAYGYTF
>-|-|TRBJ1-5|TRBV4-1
TGCGCCAGCAGCCAAGAAAGGACCGTTCCCGAACCCCAGCATTTT
CASSQERTVPEPQHF
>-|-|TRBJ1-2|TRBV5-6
TGTGCCAGCAGCTTGGAAGGTTATGGCTACACCTTC
CASSLEGYGYTF
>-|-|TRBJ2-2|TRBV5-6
TGTGCCAGCAGCTTGTTAACAGGATGGTACACCGGGGAGCTGTTTTTT
CASSLLTGWYTGELFF